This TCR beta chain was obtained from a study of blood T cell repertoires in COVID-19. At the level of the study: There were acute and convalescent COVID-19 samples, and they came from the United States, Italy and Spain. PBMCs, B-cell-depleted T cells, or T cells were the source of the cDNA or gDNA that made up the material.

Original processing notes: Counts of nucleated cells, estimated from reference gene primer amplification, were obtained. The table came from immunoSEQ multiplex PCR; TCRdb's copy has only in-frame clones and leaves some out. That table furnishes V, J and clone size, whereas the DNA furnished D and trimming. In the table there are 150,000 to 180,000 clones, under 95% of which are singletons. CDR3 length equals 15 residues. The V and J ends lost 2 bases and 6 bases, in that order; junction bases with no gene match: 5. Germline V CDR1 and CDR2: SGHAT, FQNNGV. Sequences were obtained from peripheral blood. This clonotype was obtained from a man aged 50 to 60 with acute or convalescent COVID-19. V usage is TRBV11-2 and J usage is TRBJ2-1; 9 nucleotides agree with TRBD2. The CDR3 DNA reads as TGTGCCAGCAGCTTATCAGCGGGAGGCCCCAATGAGCAGTTCTTC. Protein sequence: CASSLSAGGPNEQFF.